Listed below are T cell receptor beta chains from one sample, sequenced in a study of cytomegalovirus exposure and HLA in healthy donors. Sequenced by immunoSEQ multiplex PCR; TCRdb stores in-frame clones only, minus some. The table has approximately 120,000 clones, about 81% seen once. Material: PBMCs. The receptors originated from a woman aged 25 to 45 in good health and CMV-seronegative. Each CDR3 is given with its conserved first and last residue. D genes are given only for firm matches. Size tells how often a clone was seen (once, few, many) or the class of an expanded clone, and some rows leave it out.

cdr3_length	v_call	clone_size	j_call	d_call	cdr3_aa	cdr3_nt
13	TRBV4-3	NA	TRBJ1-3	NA	CASSQDHGNTIYF	TGCGCCAGCAGCCAAGATCATGGAAACACCATATATTTT
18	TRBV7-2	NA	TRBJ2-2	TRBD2	CASSFLGPGGMNTGELFF	TGTGCCAGCAGCTTCCTCGGTCCGGGGGGGATGAACACCGGGGAGCTGTTTTTT
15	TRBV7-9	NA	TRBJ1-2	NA	CASSPTSPITYGYTF	TGTGCCAGCAGCCCCACGAGCCCGATTACCTATGGCTACACCTTC
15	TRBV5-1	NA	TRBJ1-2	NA	CASRPQGGSDYGYTF	TGCGCCAGCAGACCTCAGGGAGGGAGTGACTATGGCTACACCTTC
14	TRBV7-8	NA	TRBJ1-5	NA	CASSLDSLNQPQHF	TGTGCCAGCAGCTTAGACAGCCTCAATCAGCCCCAGCATTTT
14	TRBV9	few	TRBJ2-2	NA	CASSPQGYTGELFF	TGTGCCAGCAGCCCGCAGGGATACACCGGGGAGCTGTTTTTT
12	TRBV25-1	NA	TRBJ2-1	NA	CASSEYTNEQFF	TGTGCCAGCAGTGAGTATACAAATGAGCAGTTCTTC
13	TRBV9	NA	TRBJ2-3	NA	CASSAPLTDTQYF	TGTGCCAGCAGCGCCCCCCTCACAGATACGCAGTATTTT
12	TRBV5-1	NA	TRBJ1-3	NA	CASSFEGNTIYF	TGCGCCAGCAGCTTCGAGGGAAACACCATATATTTT
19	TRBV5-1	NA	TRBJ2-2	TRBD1	CASSLVLLDRGRSTGELFF	TGCGCCAGCAGCTTGGTTCTGTTGGACAGGGGTCGGTCCACCGGGGAGCTGTTTTTT
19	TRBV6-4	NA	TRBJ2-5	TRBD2	CASSDAPVGRREGLETQYF	TGTGCCAGCAGTGACGCCCCGGTGGGTCGGCGGGAGGGTTTGGAGACCCAGTACTTC
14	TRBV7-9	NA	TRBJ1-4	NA	CASSFATTNEKLFF	TGTGCCAGCAGCTTTGCGACAACTAATGAAAAACTGTTTTTT
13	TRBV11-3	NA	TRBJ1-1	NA	CASSQGGGTEAFF	TGTGCCAGCAGCCAAGGGGGGGGGACTGAAGCTTTCTTT
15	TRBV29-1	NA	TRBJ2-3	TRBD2	CSAQGTSGSGDTQYF	TGCAGCGCGCAAGGGACTAGCGGGAGCGGCGATACGCAGTATTTT
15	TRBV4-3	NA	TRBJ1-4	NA	CASSQAPGRNEKLFF	TGCGCCAGCAGCCAAGCCCCGGGTCGTAATGAAAAACTGTTTTTT
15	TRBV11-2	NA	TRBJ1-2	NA	CASSSQAGLGAGYTF	TGTGCCAGCAGCTCCCAGGCGGGGCTTGGGGCCGGCTACACCTTC
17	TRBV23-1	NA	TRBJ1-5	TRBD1	CASSHPFDRVSNQPQHF	TGCGCCAGCAGTCACCCCTTCGACAGGGTGAGCAATCAGCCCCAGCATTTT
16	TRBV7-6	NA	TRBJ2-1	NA	CASSHPYDRSNNEQFF	TGTGCCAGCAGCCACCCCTATGACAGGAGTAACAATGAGCAGTTCTTC
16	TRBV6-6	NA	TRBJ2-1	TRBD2	CASSYPEEAGGNEQFF	TGTGCCAGCAGTTACCCCGAAGAAGCGGGGGGGAATGAGCAGTTCTTC
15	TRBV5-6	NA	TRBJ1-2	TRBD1	CASSLDTGTAYGYTF	TGTGCCAGCAGCTTGGATACAGGGACAGCCTATGGCTACACCTTC
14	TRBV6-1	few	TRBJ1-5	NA	CASRSGQDDQPQHF	TGTGCCAGCAGAAGCGGGCAGGACGATCAGCCCCAGCATTTT
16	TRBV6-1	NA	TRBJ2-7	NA	CASSEAQREVSYEQYF	TGTGCCAGCAGTGAAGCACAACGCGAGGTCTCCTACGAGCAGTACTTC
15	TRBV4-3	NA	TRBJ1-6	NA	CASSQDHQYNSPLHF	TGCGCCAGCAGCCAAGATCACCAGTATAATTCACCCCTCCACTTT
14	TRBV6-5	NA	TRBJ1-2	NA	CASSYAGTNYGYTF	TGTGCCAGCAGTTACGCCGGGACTAACTATGGCTACACCTTC
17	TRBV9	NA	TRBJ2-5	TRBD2	CASSSRGGLADQETQYF	TGTGCCAGCAGCTCAAGGGGGGGACTAGCGGACCAAGAGACCCAGTACTTC
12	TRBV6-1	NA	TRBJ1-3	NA	CASIIRGNTIYF	TGTGCCAGCATCATCAGGGGAAACACCATATATTTT
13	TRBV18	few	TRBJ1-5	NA	CASSDGDNQPQHF	TGTGCCAGCTCAGACGGAGACAATCAGCCCCAGCATTTT
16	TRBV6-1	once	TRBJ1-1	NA	CASSESLAGMESEAFF	TGTGCCAGCAGTGAATCTCTGGCAGGGATGGAATCTGAAGCTTTCTTT
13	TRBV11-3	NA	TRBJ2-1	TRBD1	CASSSGTGNEQFF	TGTGCCAGCAGCTCTGGGACAGGGAATGAGCAGTTCTTC
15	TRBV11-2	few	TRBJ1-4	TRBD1	CASSLRGGRDEKLFF	TGTGCCAGCAGCTTACGAGGGGGCAGGGATGAAAAACTGTTTTTT
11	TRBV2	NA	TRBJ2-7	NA	CASKEVEKQYF	TGTGCCAGCAAGGAGGTCGAAAAGCAGTACTTC
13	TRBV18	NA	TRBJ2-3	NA	CASSPSGTDTQYF	TGTGCCAGCTCACCTTCGGGCACAGATACGCAGTATTTT
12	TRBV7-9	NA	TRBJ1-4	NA	CSSTWSQEKLFF	TGTTCCAGCACCTGGTCACAGGAAAAACTGTTTTTT